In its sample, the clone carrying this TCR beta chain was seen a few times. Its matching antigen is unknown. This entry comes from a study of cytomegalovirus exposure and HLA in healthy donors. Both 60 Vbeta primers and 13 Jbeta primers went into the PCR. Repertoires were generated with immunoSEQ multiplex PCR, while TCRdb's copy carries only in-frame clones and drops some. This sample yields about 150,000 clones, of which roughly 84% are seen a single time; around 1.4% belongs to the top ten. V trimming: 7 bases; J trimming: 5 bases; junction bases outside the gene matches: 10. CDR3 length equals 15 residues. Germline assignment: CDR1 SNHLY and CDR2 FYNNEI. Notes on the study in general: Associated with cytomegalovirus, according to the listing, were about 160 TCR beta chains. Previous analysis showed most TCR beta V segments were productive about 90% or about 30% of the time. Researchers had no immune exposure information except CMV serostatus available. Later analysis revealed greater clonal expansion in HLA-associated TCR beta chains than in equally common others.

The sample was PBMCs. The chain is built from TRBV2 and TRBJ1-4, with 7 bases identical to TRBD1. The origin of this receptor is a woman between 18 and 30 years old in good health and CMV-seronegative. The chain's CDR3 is CASKERDSQNEKLFF. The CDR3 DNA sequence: TGTGCCAGCAAAGAAAGGGACAGCCAGAATGAAAAACTGTTTTTT.